The clone carrying this T cell receptor beta chain was observed at least ten times. As for time point: newly diagnosed GD, antithyroid drugs for less than 3 months. Generation of the TCR library employed RNA extracted from PBMCs. The source of the sample is a study of regulatory T cells in long-lasting Graves disease. Per germline, CDR1 SGHAT and CDR2 FQDESV (reference sequence). V was clipped by 5 bases and J by 4 bases; unmatched bases: 5. This CDR3 spans 14 amino acids. Library construction for TCR beta used iRepertoire HTBI primers and Arm-PCR of CDR3 regions. TCRdb re-derived calls from the multiplex PCR reads in MiXCR, one entry per CDR3 protein. Found here are about 220,000 distinct CDR3 sequences, approximately 20% of them singletons; the top ten hold approximately 20%.

The chain links TRBV11-1 to TRBJ1-2, with 9 bases aligning to TRBD1. The source of this sequence is a female donor with Graves disease. The specimen was peripheral blood mononuclear cells (PBMCs), collected at new diagnosis, from a patient treated with antithyroid drugs. CDR3 coding DNA: TGTGCCAGCAGCACGGACAGGGGACCCTATGGCTACACCTTC. It is translated as CASSTDRGPYGYTF.